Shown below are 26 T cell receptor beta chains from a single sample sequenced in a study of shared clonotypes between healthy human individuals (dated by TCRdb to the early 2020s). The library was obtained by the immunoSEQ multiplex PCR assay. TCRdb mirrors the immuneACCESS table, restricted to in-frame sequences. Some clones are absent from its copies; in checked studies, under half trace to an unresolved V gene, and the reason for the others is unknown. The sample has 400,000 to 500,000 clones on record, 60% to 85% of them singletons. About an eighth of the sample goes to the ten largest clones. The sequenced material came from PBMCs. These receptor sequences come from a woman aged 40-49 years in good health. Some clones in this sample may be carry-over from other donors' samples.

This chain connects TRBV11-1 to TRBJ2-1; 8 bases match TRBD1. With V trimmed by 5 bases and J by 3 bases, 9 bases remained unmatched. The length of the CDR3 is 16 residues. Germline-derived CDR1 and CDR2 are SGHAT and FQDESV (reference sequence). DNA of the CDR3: TGTGCCAGCAGCCCCCGGACAGGGAGATACTACAATGAGCAGTTCTTC. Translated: CASSPRTGRYYNEQFF.

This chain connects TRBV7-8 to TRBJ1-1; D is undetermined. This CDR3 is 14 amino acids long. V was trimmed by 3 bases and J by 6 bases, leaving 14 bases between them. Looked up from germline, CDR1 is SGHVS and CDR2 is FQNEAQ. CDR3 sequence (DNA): TGTGCCAGCAGCTTGCGGGGTGAGAGTGCTGAAGCTTTCTTT. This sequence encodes CASSLRGESAEAFF.

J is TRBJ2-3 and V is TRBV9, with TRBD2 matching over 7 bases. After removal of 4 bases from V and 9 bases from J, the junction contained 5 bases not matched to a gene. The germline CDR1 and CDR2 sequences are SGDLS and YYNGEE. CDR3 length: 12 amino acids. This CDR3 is CASSPWEGTQYF. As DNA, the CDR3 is TGTGCCAGCAGCCCGTGGGAGGGGACGCAGTATTTT.

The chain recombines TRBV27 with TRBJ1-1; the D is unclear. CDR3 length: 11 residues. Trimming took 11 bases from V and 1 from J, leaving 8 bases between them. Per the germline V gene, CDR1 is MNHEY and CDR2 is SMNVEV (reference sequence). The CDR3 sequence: CASGRNTEAFF. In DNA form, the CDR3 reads TGTGCCTCGGGGAGGAACACTGAAGCTTTCTTT.

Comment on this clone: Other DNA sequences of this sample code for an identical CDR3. CDR3 amino acids: CASSQDRYEQYF. Here the CDR3 DNA reads TGTGCCAGCAGCCAAGATCGGTACGAGCAGTACTTC. The rearrangement links TRBV4-2 to TRBJ2-7; D gene uncertain. Trimming cost V 0 bases and J 4 bases, with 4 bases left between them. In germline, CDR1 is LGHNA, CDR2 YNFKEQ. This CDR3 is built from 12 residues.

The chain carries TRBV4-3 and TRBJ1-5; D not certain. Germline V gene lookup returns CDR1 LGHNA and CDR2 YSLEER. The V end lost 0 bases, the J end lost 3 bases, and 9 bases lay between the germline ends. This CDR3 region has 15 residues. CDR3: CASSQELDYNQPQHF. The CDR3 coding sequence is TGCGCCAGCAGCCAAGAGTTAGACTACAATCAGCCCCAGCATTTT.

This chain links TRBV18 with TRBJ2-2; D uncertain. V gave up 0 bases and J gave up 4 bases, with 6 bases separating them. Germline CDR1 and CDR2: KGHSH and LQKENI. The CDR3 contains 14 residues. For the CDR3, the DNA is TGTGCCAGCTCACCACCCTCGACCACCGGGGAGCTGTTTTTT. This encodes CASSPPSTTGELFF.

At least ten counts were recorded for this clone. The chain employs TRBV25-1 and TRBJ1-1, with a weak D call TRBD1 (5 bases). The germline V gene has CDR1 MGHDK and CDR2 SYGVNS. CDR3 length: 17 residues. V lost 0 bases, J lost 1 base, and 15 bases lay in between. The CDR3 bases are TGTGCCAGCAGTGAATATGCGACTGGGCAGGGGAACACTGAAGCTTTCTTT. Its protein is CASSEYATGQGNTEAFF.

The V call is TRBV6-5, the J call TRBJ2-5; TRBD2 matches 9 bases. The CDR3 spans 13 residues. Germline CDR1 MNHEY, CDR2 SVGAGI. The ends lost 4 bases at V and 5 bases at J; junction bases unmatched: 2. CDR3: CASSSSGTETQYF. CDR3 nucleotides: TGTGCCAGCAGTTCTAGCGGGACCGAGACCCAGTACTTC.

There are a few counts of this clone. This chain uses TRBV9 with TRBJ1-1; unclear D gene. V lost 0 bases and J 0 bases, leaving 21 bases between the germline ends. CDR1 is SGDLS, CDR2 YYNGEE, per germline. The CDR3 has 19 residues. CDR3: CASSVVFGMGRRMNTEAFF. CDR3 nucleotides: TGTGCCAGCAGCGTAGTGTTCGGGATGGGCAGAAGAATGAACACTGAAGCTTTCTTT. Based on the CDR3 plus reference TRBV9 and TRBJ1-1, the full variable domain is DSGVTQTPKHLITATGQRVTLRCSPRSGDLSVYWYQQSLDQGLQFLIQYYNGEERAKGNILERFSAQQFPDLHSELNLSSLELGDSALYFCASSVVFGMGRRMNTEAFFGQGTRLTVV.

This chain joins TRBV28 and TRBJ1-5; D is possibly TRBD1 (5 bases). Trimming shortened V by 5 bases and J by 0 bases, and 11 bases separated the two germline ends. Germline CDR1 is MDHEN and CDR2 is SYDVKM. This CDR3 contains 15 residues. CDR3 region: CASSLSGGSNQPQHF. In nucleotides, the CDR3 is TGTGCCAGCAGTCTCTCCGGGGGTAGCAATCAGCCCCAGCATTTT.

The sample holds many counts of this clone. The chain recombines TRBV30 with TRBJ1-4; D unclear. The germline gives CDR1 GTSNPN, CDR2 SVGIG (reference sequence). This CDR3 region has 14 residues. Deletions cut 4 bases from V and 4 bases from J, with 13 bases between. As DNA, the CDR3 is TGTGCCTGGACTCGACGGGAGCGTAATGAAAAACTGTTTTTT. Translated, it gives CAWTRRERNEKLFF.

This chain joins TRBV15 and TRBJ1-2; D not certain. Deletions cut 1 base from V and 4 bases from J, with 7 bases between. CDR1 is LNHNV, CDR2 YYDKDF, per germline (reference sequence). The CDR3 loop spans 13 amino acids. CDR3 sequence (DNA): TGTGCCACCAGCAGAGCCGGTCCCTATGGCTACACCTTC. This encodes CATSRAGPYGYTF.

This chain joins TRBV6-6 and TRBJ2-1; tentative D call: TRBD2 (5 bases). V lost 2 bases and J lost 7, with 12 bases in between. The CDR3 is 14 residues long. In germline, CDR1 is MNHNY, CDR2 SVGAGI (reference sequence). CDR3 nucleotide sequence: TGTGCCAGCAGTTACACCTTGGAGGTAAATGAGCAGTTCTTC. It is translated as CASSYTLEVNEQFF.

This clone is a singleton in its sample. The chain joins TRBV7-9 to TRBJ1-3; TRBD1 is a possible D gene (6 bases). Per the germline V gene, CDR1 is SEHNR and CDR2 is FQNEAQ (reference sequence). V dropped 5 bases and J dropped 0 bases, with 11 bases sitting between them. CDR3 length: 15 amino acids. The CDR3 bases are TGTGCCAGCAGCCCGGACAGTACCTCTGGAAACACCATATATTTT. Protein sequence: CASSPDSTSGNTIYF.

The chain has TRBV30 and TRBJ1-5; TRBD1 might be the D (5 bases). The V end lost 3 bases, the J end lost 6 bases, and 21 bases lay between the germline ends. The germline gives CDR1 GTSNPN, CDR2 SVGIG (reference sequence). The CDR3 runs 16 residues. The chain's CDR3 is CAWSEPGTGWGQPQHF. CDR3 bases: TGTGCCTGGAGCGAGCCAGGGACCGGTTGGGGTCAGCCCCAGCATTTT.

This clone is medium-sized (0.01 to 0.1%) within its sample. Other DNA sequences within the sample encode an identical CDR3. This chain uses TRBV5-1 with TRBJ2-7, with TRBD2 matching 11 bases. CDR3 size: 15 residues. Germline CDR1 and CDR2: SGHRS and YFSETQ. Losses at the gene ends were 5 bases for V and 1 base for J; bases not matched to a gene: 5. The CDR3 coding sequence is TGCGCCAGCAGTACTAGCGGGAGTAGATCCTACGAGCAGTACTTC. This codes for CASSTSGSRSYEQYF.

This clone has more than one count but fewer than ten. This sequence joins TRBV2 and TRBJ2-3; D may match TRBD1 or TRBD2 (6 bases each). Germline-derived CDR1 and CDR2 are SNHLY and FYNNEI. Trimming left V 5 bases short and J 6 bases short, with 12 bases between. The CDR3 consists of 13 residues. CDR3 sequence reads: CASSPTGADTQYF. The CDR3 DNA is TGTGCCAGCAGTCCGACGGGGGCGGATACGCAGTATTTT. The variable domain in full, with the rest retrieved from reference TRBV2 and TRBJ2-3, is EPEVTQTPSHQVTQMGQEVILRCVPISNHLYFYWYRQILGQKVEFLVSFYNNEISEKSEIFDDQFSVERPDGSNFTLKIRSTKLEDSAMYFCASSPTGADTQYFGPGTRLTVL.

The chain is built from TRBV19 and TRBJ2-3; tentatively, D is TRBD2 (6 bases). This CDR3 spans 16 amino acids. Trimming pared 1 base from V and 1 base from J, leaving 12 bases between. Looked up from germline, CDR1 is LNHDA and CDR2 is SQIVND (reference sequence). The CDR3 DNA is TGTGCCAGTAGTATAGGTCCGTCGGGAGGCACAGATACGCAGTATTTT. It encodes CASSIGPSGGTDTQYF.

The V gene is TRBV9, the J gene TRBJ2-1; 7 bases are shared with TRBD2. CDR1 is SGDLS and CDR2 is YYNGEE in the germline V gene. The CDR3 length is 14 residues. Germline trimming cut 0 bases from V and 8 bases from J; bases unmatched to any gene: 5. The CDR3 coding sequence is TGTGCCAGCAGCGTAGGCGGGAGAGTAGATGAGCAGTTCTTC. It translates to CASSVGGRVDEQFF.

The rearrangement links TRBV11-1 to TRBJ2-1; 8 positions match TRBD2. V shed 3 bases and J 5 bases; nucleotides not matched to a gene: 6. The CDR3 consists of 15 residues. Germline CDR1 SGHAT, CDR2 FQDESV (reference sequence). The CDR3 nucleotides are TGTGCCAGCAGCTTCAGAACTAGCGGACACAATGAGCAGTTCTTC. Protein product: CASSFRTSGHNEQFF.

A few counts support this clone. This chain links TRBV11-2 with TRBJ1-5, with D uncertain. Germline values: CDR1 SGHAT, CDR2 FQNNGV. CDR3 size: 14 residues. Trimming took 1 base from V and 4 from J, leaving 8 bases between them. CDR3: CASSLGPTNQPQHF. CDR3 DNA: TGTGCCAGCAGCTTAGGACCGACAAATCAGCCCCAGCATTTT.

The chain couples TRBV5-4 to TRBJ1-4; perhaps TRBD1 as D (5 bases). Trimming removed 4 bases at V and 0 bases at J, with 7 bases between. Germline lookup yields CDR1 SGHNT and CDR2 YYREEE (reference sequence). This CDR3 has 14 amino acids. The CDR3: CASSMTATNEKLFF. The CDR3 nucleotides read TGTGCCAGCAGCATGACAGCAACTAATGAAAAACTGTTTTTT. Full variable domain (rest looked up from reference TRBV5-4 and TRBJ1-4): ETGVTQSPTHLIKTRGQQVTLRCSSQSGHNTVSWYQQALGQGPQFIFQYYREEENGRGNFPPRFSGLQFPNYSSELNVNALELDDSALYLCASSMTATNEKLFFGSGTQLSVL.

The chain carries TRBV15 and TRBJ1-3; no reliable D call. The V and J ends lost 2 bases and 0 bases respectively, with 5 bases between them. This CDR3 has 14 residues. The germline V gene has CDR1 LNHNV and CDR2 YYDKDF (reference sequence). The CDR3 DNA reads TGTGCCACCAGCAGACTGGGCTCTGGAAACACCATATATTTT. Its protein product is CATSRLGSGNTIYF.

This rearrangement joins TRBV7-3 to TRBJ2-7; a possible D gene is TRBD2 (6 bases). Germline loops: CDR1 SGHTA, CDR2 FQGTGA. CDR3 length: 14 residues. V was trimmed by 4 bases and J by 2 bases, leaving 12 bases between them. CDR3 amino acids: CASSSGLIPYEQYF. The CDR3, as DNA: TGTGCCAGCAGCTCCGGACTAATCCCCTACGAGCAGTACTTC.

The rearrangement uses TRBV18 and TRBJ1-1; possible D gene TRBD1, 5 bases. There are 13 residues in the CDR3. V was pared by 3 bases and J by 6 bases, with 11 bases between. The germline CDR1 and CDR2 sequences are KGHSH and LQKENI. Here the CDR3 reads CASSPQGDAEAFF. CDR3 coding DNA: TGTGCCAGCTCACCCCAGGGAGACGCTGAAGCTTTCTTT.